This T cell receptor beta chain was recovered during a study of T cell changes during pregnancy in multiple sclerosis. V was cut by 2 bases and J by 12 bases, with 17 bases left in between. The CDR3 consists of 15 residues. Germline CDR1 LGHNA, CDR2 YSLEER. Measured with immunoSEQ multiplex PCR; TCRdb has only the in-frame clones, and not every one. The sample yields 75,000 to 95,000 clones, approximately 89% seen once. This specimen consisted of peripheral blood, obtained in the first trimester of pregnancy. V is TRBV4-3 and J is TRBJ1-6; D gene unclear. This receptor was obtained from a female donor in good health, enrolled as a control in a pregnancy study. The CDR3 coding sequence is TGCGCCAGCAGCCAAACCTGGGTTTCATCGGGACCCCTCCACTTT. Protein: CASSQTWVSSGPLHF.